One sample yielded the 25 T cell receptor beta chains listed below, sequenced in a study of cytomegalovirus exposure and HLA in healthy donors. Clones were sequenced by immunoSEQ multiplex PCR, and TCRdb holds only the in-frame ones, with some missing. This table has approximately 150,000 clones, 80% to 95% appearing once. Sequenced material: PBMCs. These receptors were obtained from a man aged 18 to 29 in good health and CMV-seronegative.

The chain employs TRBV18 and TRBJ2-3; D gene unclear. Deletions cut 4 bases from V and 4 bases from J, with 12 bases between. From germline, CDR1 is KGHSH and CDR2 LQKENI. This CDR3 spans 14 amino acids. The CDR3 DNA reads TGTGCCAGCTCACGTGGGCCGGTGGCAGATACGCAGTATTTT. Its protein product is CASSRGPVADTQYF. Full variable domain (missing parts from reference TRBV18 and TRBJ2-3): NAGVMQNPRHLVRRRGQEARLRCSPMKGHSHVYWYRQLPEEGLKFMVYLQKENIIDESGMPKERFSAEFPKEGPSILRIQQVVRGDSAAYFCASSRGPVADTQYFGPGTRLTVL.

The chain joins TRBV6-5 to TRBJ2-7; D may be TRBD1 (6 bases). The V gene lost 2 bases and the J gene lost 6 bases, with 11 bases spanning the gap. Germline CDR1 reads MNHEY; CDR2 reads SVGAGI. The CDR3 has 13 residues. The CDR3 region has the DNA TGTGCCAGCAGTTACAATGGGGGCCGCGAGCAGTACTTC. Its translation is CASSYNGGREQYF.

A single count supports this clone. This sequence joins TRBV7-9 and TRBJ2-5, with D possibly TRBD1 on 5 matching bases. Looked up from germline, CDR1 is SEHNR and CDR2 is FQNEAQ (reference sequence). The CDR3 runs 13 residues. Trimming left V 2 bases short and J 4 bases short, with 8 bases between. The CDR3 sequence is CASSLLTGETQYF. CDR3 nucleotide sequence: TGTGCCAGCAGCTTACTAACAGGAGAGACCCAGTACTTC. Drawing the rest from reference TRBV7-9 and TRBJ2-5, the complete variable domain is DTGVSQNPRHKITKRGQNVTFRCDPISEHNRLYWYRQTLGQGPEFLTYFQNEAQLEKSRLLSDRFSAERPKGSFSTLEIQRTEQGDSAMYLCASSLLTGETQYFGPGTRLLVL.

This chain connects TRBV6-5 to TRBJ2-6; D gene ambiguous. Germline-derived CDR1 and CDR2 are MNHEY and SVGAGI. The CDR3 has 15 amino acids. Deletions cut 2 bases from V and 4 bases from J, with 9 bases between. The CDR3: CASSYGRVGANVLTF. Here the CDR3 DNA reads TGTGCCAGCAGTTACGGGCGAGTGGGGGCCAACGTCCTGACTTTC.

The CDR3 sequence: CASSKGQYNEQFF. The CDR3 coding sequence is TGTGCCAGCAGCAAGGGACAGTACAATGAGCAGTTCTTC. This sequence joins TRBV6-1 and TRBJ2-1; 7 bases align to TRBD1. The CDR3 length is 13 residues. J lost 4 bases, V lost 6 bases, and 3 bases had no gene match. Germline CDR1 MNHNS, CDR2 SASEGT.

The chain couples TRBV11-2 to TRBJ1-6; D unclear. V was cut by 1 base and J by 6 bases, with 4 bases left in between. CDR3 size: 13 residues. The germline gives CDR1 SGHAT, CDR2 FQNNGV. CDR3 region: CASSLGSNSPLHF. The CDR3 region has the DNA TGTGCCAGCAGCTTAGGCAGTAATTCACCCCTCCACTTT.

The rearrangement uses TRBV12-1 and TRBJ2-1; TRBD2, the table's D call, was not compared with the DNA. TRBV12-1 is listed as a pseudogene. The CDR3 has 15 residues. The CDR3 nucleotides are TGTGCCAGCAGCTTTATACGGGAGTCCTACAATGAGCAGTTCTTC. It specifies CASSFIRESYNEQFF.

The chain uses TRBV2 and TRBJ2-5, with a possible D match to TRBD1 (7 bases). The CDR3 has 14 amino acids. The V end was cut by 3 bases, the J end by 7 bases, with 15 bases between. CDR1 SNHLY and CDR2 FYNNEI come from the germline V gene. CDR3 coding DNA: TGTGCCAGCAGTGACAGGGGGGCATGGGGGACCCAGTACTTC. It codes for CASSDRGAWGTQYF.

The V gene is TRBV5-4, the J gene TRBJ2-7; TRBD1 might be the D (6 bases). Trimming shortened V by 0 bases and J by 12 bases, and 13 bases separated the two germline ends. CDR1 and CDR2 from the germline V gene are SGHNT and YYREEE (reference sequence). The CDR3 runs 12 residues. The CDR3, as DNA: TGTGCCAGCAGCTTGGGACAGGATTCTTTGTACTTC. It is translated as CASSLGQDSLYF.

The V call is TRBV7-2, the J call TRBJ2-7; tentatively, D is TRBD1 (6 bases). The V and J ends lost 1 base and 4 bases respectively, with 11 bases between them. This CDR3 has 14 amino acids. Germline values: CDR1 SGHTA, CDR2 FQGNSA. CDR3 amino acids: CASSLDRASYEQYV. CDR3 nucleotide sequence: TGTGCCAGCAGCTTAGACAGGGCGAGTTACGAGCAGTACGTC.

The V call is TRBV6-5, the J call TRBJ1-1; weak D call: TRBD1 (6 bases). This CDR3 has 16 amino acids. Germline V gives CDR1 MNHEY, CDR2 SVGAGI. The ends were cut back, 0 bases at V and 0 bases at J, with 11 bases in the middle. The CDR3 nucleotides are TGTGCCAGCAGTTACTCTGCAGGGGCGATGAACACTGAAGCTTTCTTT. This sequence encodes CASSYSAGAMNTEAFF.

The chain links TRBV6-5 to TRBJ2-1, with D perhaps matching TRBD2 (5 bases). Trimming stripped 0 bases from V and 6 bases from J, with 12 bases between. Germline V gene data show CDR1 as MNHEY and CDR2 as SVGAGI. The CDR3 sequence is 15 residues long. DNA for the CDR3: TGTGCCAGCAGTTACTCGCCCCGGACTCTCAATGAGCAGTTCTTC. As protein: CASSYSPRTLNEQFF.

The V gene is TRBV27, the J gene TRBJ1-2; D not certain. The CDR3 has 17 amino acids. Looked up from germline, CDR1 is MNHEY and CDR2 is SMNVEV (reference sequence). Trimming took off 5 bases at V and 1 base at J, with 20 bases between the two ends. The CDR3 DNA sequence: TGTGCCAGCAGTCCGCCTGGCTGGGAGTATTATAACTATGGCTACACCTTC. This sequence encodes CASSPPGWEYYNYGYTF.

The rearrangement uses TRBV19 and TRBJ2-7; D is perhaps TRBD2 (5 bases). This CDR3 is built from 15 residues. Trimming took 5 bases from V and 3 from J, leaving 17 bases between them. CDR1 LNHDA and CDR2 SQIVND come from the germline V gene (reference sequence). The CDR3, as DNA: TGTGCCAGTAGTGCAAGCGGAGAGGGCGGCTACGAGCAGTACGTC. Its protein is CASSASGEGGYEQYV.

The chain combines TRBV27 with TRBJ2-1, with a possible D match to TRBD2 (6 bases). V shed 3 bases and J shed 1 base, with 16 bases lying between them. CDR1 and CDR2 from the germline V gene are MNHEY and SMNVEV (reference sequence). The CDR3 length is 17 residues. The CDR3 DNA follows: TGTGCCAGCAGTTTGCAAACGGGACTTCCGTCCTACAATGAGCAGTTCTTC. It translates to CASSLQTGLPSYNEQFF.

The chain employs TRBV6-5 and TRBJ2-7, with 9 bases lining up with TRBD2. CDR3 size: 16 residues. J gave up 4 bases and V 0 bases, and 7 bases lay outside the gene matches. Germline V gene sequence: CDR1 MNHEY, CDR2 SVGAGI. The CDR3 sequence: CASSYSEAGGKYEQYF. The CDR3 nucleotides read TGTGCCAGCAGTTACTCGGAAGCGGGGGGAAAGTACGAGCAGTACTTC.

This clone came up a few times. The V call is TRBV19, the J call TRBJ2-7, with 9 nucleotides matching TRBD1. The CDR3 runs to 14 residues. Germline V gene lookup returns CDR1 LNHDA and CDR2 SQIVND (reference sequence). V dropped 5 bases and J dropped 5; count of bases not matched to a gene: 7. The CDR3 region has the DNA TGTGCCAGTAGTTCAAGGACAGGGGACGACGAGCAGTACGTC. Residues: CASSSRTGDDEQYV.

The rearrangement joins TRBV11-3 to TRBJ2-5; 10 bases align to TRBD2. The germline V gene has CDR1 SGHNT and CDR2 YENEEA. Trimming removed 0 bases from V and 9 bases from J; junction bases left unmatched: 16. This CDR3 has 18 residues. Here the CDR3 reads CASSLDSSTSGAALSQYF. The CDR3 DNA is TGTGCCAGCAGCTTAGATTCTTCCACTAGCGGGGCCGCATTGTCCCAGTACTTC.

The chain joins TRBV5-4 to TRBJ1-2, with 7 bases fitting TRBD1. J gave up 2 bases and V 1 base, and 8 bases lay outside the gene matches. The CDR3 runs 16 residues. Germline loops: CDR1 SGHNT, CDR2 YYREEE (reference sequence). The CDR3 sequence: CASSLPMSDRNYGYTF. The CDR3 nucleotides are TGTGCCAGCAGCTTGCCCATGTCGGACAGGAACTATGGCTACACCTTC.

The chain recombines TRBV9 with TRBJ2-1; no clear D gene. The CDR3 is 15 amino acids. The germline V gene has CDR1 SGDLS and CDR2 YYNGEE. Trimming removed 0 bases at V and 4 bases at J, with 11 bases between. The CDR3 nucleotides read TGTGCCAGCAGCGTAGGTTTAACAGCATACAATGAGCAGTTCTTC. This codes for CASSVGLTAYNEQFF.

The chain couples TRBV4-3 to TRBJ2-5; 7 bases agree with TRBD1. There are 15 residues in the CDR3. J gave up 5 bases and V 0 bases, and 6 bases lay outside the gene matches. Germline V CDR1 and CDR2: LGHNA, YSLEER. CDR3 bases: TGCGCCAGCAGCCAAGATGAGGGGGCACGGGAGACCCAGTACTTC. Amino acids: CASSQDEGARETQYF.

The rearrangement joins TRBV11-2 to TRBJ1-5; TRBD1 agrees at 7 bases. Germline lookup yields CDR1 SGHAT and CDR2 FQNNGV. V trimming: 0 bases; J trimming: 1 base; junction bases outside the gene matches: 9. The CDR3 covers 18 residues. This CDR3 reads CASSLDPDRAESNQPQHF. The CDR3 DNA sequence: TGTGCCAGCAGCTTAGACCCCGACAGGGCGGAGAGCAATCAGCCCCAGCATTTT.

Concerning this clone: Because the CDR3 is missing its conserved closing phenylalanine or tryptophan, this is likely a read error. The DNA is left out, because the CDR3 cannot be placed on it with certainty; the CDR3 is given as TCRdb lists it. CDR3: CASSGRNPIV. J is TRBJ1-2 and V is TRBV2. The CDR3 region is 10 residues in length, termini included. Germline lookup yields CDR1 SNHLY and CDR2 FYNNEI.

The V call is TRBV5-4, the J call TRBJ2-5; the D gene is possibly TRBD2 (5 bases). This CDR3 is 15 amino acids long. Trimming left V 0 bases short and J 1 base short, with 10 bases between. Germline V CDR1 and CDR2: SGHNT, YYREEE (reference sequence). The CDR3 here is CASSLVGLLQETQYF. The CDR3 nucleotides read TGTGCCAGCAGCTTGGTCGGACTGCTCCAAGAGACCCAGTACTTC. Complete variable domain (other parts from reference TRBV5-4 and TRBJ2-5): ETGVTQSPTHLIKTRGQQVTLRCSSQSGHNTVSWYQQALGQGPQFIFQYYREEENGRGNFPPRFSGLQFPNYSSELNVNALELDDSALYLCASSLVGLLQETQYFGPGTRLLVL.

The V gene is TRBV7-9, the J gene TRBJ2-1; 11 positions match TRBD2. CDR1 is SEHNR, CDR2 FQNEAQ, per germline (reference sequence). V gave up 5 bases and J gave up 6 bases; unmatched junction bases: 9. This CDR3 is 16 amino acids long. The chain's CDR3 is CASSRTLAGATNEQFF. DNA for the CDR3: TGTGCCAGCAGCCGAACACTAGCGGGGGCAACCAATGAGCAGTTCTTC. Complete variable domain (other parts from reference TRBV7-9 and TRBJ2-1): DTGVSQNPRHKITKRGQNVTFRCDPISEHNRLYWYRQTLGQGPEFLTYFQNEAQLEKSRLLSDRFSAERPKGSFSTLEIQRTEQGDSAMYLCASSRTLAGATNEQFFGPGTRLTVL.